This entry describes one TCR beta chain. Its cognate antigen is unknown. These data come from a study of T cell repertoires in cytomegalovirus infection. General study points: Dominant in the ex vivo response were TCR beta clonotypes restricted by HLA-C and specific for CMV. Identification of carriers of CMV plus the relevant HLA was performed using cumulative public TCR beta family frequency.

From the reads, TCRdb called clonotypes with MiXCR, one entry per CDR3 protein. The table lists roughly 500,000 distinct CDR3 sequences, about 33% of them singletons. V shed 5 bases and J shed 6 bases, with 11 bases lying between them. This CDR3 is 12 amino acids long. Germline V gene lookup returns CDR1 MGHRA and CDR2 YSYEKL. The receptor was derived from a human donor in good health (CMV status not recorded). Some clones in this sample may be carry-over from other donors' samples. This chain connects TRBV4-1 to TRBJ2-7, with D possibly TRBD2 on 6 matching bases. The sequencing used cultured PBMCs, collected from culture after CMV antigen stimulation. As DNA, the CDR3 is TGCGCCAGCAGCACGCACGGGGGCGAGCAGTACTTC. Amino acids: CASSTHGGEQYF.